This passage covers 19 T cell receptor beta chains from one sample sequenced in a study of cytomegalovirus exposure and HLA in healthy donors. PCR employed 60 Vbeta and 13 Jbeta primers. Sequencing was performed with immunoSEQ multiplex PCR; in TCRdb, only in-frame clones are kept and a portion is missing. The repertoire holds 100,000 to 150,000 clones, with 81% as singletons. The sample was PBMCs. The source of these receptors is a woman between 40 and 55 years old in good health and CMV-seronegative.

This clone was recorded a few times. The J gene is TRBJ1-1, the V gene TRBV5-5; no clear D. The ends were cut back, 4 bases at V and 6 bases at J, with 19 bases in the middle. The CDR3 has 15 amino acids. Germline lookup yields CDR1 SGHKS and CDR2 YYEKEE (reference sequence). The chain's CDR3 is CASSPEREGRAEAFF. The DNA of the CDR3 is TGTGCCAGCAGCCCGGAGAGGGAGGGAAGGGCTGAAGCTTTCTTT.

This clone was found once. The V gene is TRBV5-4, the J gene TRBJ2-1; TRBD1 aligns across 7 bases. This CDR3 comprises 14 residues. Germline V gene data show CDR1 as SGHNT and CDR2 as YYREEE (reference sequence). Trimming cost V 3 bases and J 6 bases; bases outside gene matches: 6. CDR3 nucleotide sequence: TGTGCCAGCAGCTCCGGACAGGACAGCAATGAGCAGTTCTTC. Its translation is CASSSGQDSNEQFF.

The CDR3 region is CASSPGTSGFNDKETQYF. The CDR3 DNA is TGTGCCAGCAGCCCCGGGACTAGCGGATTCAACGATAAAGAGACCCAGTACTTC. This rearrangement joins TRBV7-9 to TRBJ2-5; 11 bases agree with TRBD2. Germline CDR1 and CDR2: SEHNR and FQNEAQ (reference sequence). The CDR3 consists of 18 residues. With V trimmed by 5 bases and J by 3 bases, 14 bases remained unmatched.

J is TRBJ1-5 and V is TRBV5-1; TRBD1 matches 9 bases. J gave up 6 bases and V 5 bases, and 6 bases lay outside the gene matches. The CDR3 totals 14 residues. Per germline, CDR1 SGHRS and CDR2 YFSETQ. Here the CDR3 reads CASRRTGDAQPQHF. DNA of the CDR3: TGCGCCAGCAGACGGACAGGGGATGCTCAGCCCCAGCATTTT.

This clone was recorded a few times. This chain links TRBV4-1 with TRBJ1-1; 7 bases match TRBD1. Looked up from germline, CDR1 is MGHRA and CDR2 is YSYEKL. This CDR3 has 14 amino acids. After removal of 4 bases from V and 4 bases from J, the junction contained 6 bases not matched to a gene. The CDR3, as DNA: TGCGCCAGCAGCCCGACACAGGGGTTCACTGAAGCTTTCTTT. It specifies CASSPTQGFTEAFF.

The chain has TRBV5-4 and TRBJ2-7, with TRBD1 identical over 9 bases. Unmatched junction bases numbered 11, after V lost 4 bases and J lost 6 bases. The germline gives CDR1 SGHNT, CDR2 YYREEE (reference sequence). This CDR3 has 15 residues. DNA of the CDR3: TGTGCCAGCAGCCTTACAGGGGGCGCCTTGTCCGAGCAGTACTTC. Translation: CASSLTGGALSEQYF. The full variable domain, completed using reference TRBV5-4 and TRBJ2-7, is ETGVTQSPTHLIKTRGQQVTLRCSSQSGHNTVSWYQQALGQGPQFIFQYYREEENGRGNFPPRFSGLQFPNYSSELNVNALELDDSALYLCASSLTGGALSEQYFGPGTRLTVT.

This chain joins TRBV11-3 and TRBJ2-1; tentative D call: TRBD2 (5 bases). The CDR3 runs 13 residues. From germline, CDR1 is SGHNT and CDR2 YENEEA. The ends were cut back, 4 bases at V and 6 bases at J, with 10 bases in the middle. CDR3 amino acids: CASSSDLTNEQFF. The DNA of the CDR3 is TGTGCCAGCAGCTCGGACTTGACCAATGAGCAGTTCTTC.

The rearrangement links TRBV7-2 to TRBJ2-1; 11 bases are a match to TRBD1. Germline lookup yields CDR1 SGHTA and CDR2 FQGNSA. There are 15 residues in the CDR3. J was trimmed by 6 bases and V by 5 bases; bases with no gene match: 6. The chain's CDR3 is CASSRTGGAVNEQFF. The CDR3 region has the DNA TGTGCCAGCAGCCGGACAGGGGGCGCGGTCAATGAGCAGTTCTTC.

This clone was recorded only once. J is TRBJ2-1 and V is TRBV19, with 12 bases that match TRBD2. CDR3 length: 14 residues. Germline V CDR1 and CDR2: LNHDA, SQIVND (reference sequence). Germline trimming cut 3 bases from V and 10 bases from J; bases unmatched to any gene: 4. CDR3 sequence (DNA): TGTGCCAGTAGTATGTCTAGCGGGAGGGGCGAGCAGTTCTTC. This gives the protein CASSMSSGRGEQFF.

The rearrangement joins TRBV5-1 to TRBJ2-1, with 9 bases aligning to TRBD2. Trimming cost V 0 bases and J 5 bases; bases outside gene matches: 15. This CDR3 has 19 residues. CDR1 SGHRS and CDR2 YFSETQ come from the germline V gene. The CDR3: CASSLAQGVAGVRDNEQFF. CDR3 DNA sequence: TGCGCCAGCAGCTTGGCTCAAGGGGTAGCGGGAGTCCGGGACAATGAGCAGTTCTTC.

The V gene is TRBV4-2, the J gene TRBJ1-3, with D uncertain. Per germline, CDR1 LGHNA and CDR2 YNFKEQ. V was pared by 0 bases and J by 0 bases, with 9 bases between. This CDR3 contains 16 residues. The chain's CDR3 is CASSQEQRGSGNTIYF. Here the CDR3 DNA reads TGTGCCAGCAGCCAAGAGCAGCGGGGCTCTGGAAACACCATATATTTT.

The chain uses TRBV5-4 and TRBJ2-3; 7 bases agree with TRBD2. Losses at the gene ends were 0 bases for V and 2 bases for J; bases not matched to a gene: 3. The V gene's germline CDR1 is SGHNT and CDR2 YYREEE (reference sequence). The CDR3 has 15 residues. The CDR3: CASSLGGGNTDTQYF. Written as DNA, the CDR3 is TGTGCCAGCAGCTTGGGCGGGGGTAACACAGATACGCAGTATTTT.

This sequence joins TRBV5-4 and TRBJ1-1; D remains ambiguous. This CDR3 spans 14 amino acids. Germline values: CDR1 SGHNT, CDR2 YYREEE (reference sequence). Deletions cut 3 bases from V and 1 base from J, with 10 bases between. The CDR3 region has the DNA TGTGCCAGCAGCTCCCTACGGGGGAACACTGAAGCTTTCTTT. It is translated as CASSSLRGNTEAFF.

The V call is TRBV2, the J call TRBJ2-1; TRBD2 might be the D (5 bases). Germline assignment: CDR1 SNHLY and CDR2 FYNNEI. The CDR3 has 15 residues. V lost 3 bases and J 5 bases, leaving 14 bases between the germline ends. DNA for the CDR3: TGTGCCAGCAGTGAGGACTCCCAAAACCACAATGAGCAGTTCTTC. Its translation: CASSEDSQNHNEQFF.

This clone was recorded only once. V gene TRBV5-1 combines with J gene TRBJ2-3; D may be TRBD1 (6 bases). The CDR3 runs 12 residues. Germline values: CDR1 SGHRS, CDR2 YFSETQ. V lost 4 bases, J lost 5 bases, and 8 bases lay in between. CDR3 DNA sequence: TGCGCCAGCAGCCAGGGGAAAGATACGCAGTATTTT. Its translation: CASSQGKDTQYF. The full variable domain, with the rest looked up from reference TRBV5-1 and TRBJ2-3, is KAGVTQTPRYLIKTRGQQVTLSCSPISGHRSVSWYQQTPGQGLQFLFEYFSETQRNKGNFPGRFSGRQFSNSRSEMNVSTLELGDSALYLCASSQGKDTQYFGPGTRLTVL.

The chain has TRBV28 and TRBJ2-5, with D uncertain. V was cut by 2 bases and J by 7 bases, with 11 bases left in between. The CDR3 has 13 residues. CDR1 and CDR2 (germline): MDHEN, SYDVKM. The CDR3 region is CASSLHSPGTQYF. Here the CDR3 DNA reads TGTGCCAGCAGTTTACATTCCCCAGGGACCCAGTACTTC.

V is TRBV18 and J is TRBJ2-1, with D tentatively TRBD2 (5 bases). This CDR3 contains 14 residues. V was clipped by 3 bases and J by 5 bases, with 11 bases between them. Germline V gives CDR1 KGHSH, CDR2 LQKENI. CDR3 protein: CASSPLDGNNEQFF. The CDR3 DNA reads as TGTGCCAGCTCACCTCTGGACGGGAACAATGAGCAGTTCTTC.

The chain recombines TRBV7-3 with TRBJ1-1; tentatively, D is TRBD1 (6 bases). V was trimmed by 4 bases and J by 1 base, leaving 13 bases between them. Germline V gene lookup returns CDR1 SGHTA and CDR2 FQGTGA. This CDR3 region has 15 residues. The CDR3 DNA follows: TGTGCCAGCAGCTCATTTGGGGGCGAGAACACTGAAGCTTTCTTT. It specifies CASSSFGGENTEAFF.

The V and J genes are TRBV2 and TRBJ1-1; TRBD1 aligns across 9 bases. V shed 6 bases and J 6 bases; nucleotides not matched to a gene: 8. The CDR3 is 14 amino acids. Germline V lookup: CDR1 SNHLY, CDR2 FYNNEI. This CDR3 is CASRVGTGIPEAFF. In DNA form, the CDR3 reads TGTGCCAGCAGAGTAGGGACAGGGATCCCTGAAGCTTTCTTT.